These T cell receptor beta chains were read from a single sample in a study of blood T cell repertoires in COVID-19. Only in-frame clones appear in the TCRdb table, and some are missing; sequencing was by immunoSEQ multiplex PCR. This table has approximately 150,000 clones, approximately 87% appearing once. The sample was peripheral blood. The origin of the receptors is a woman aged 50 to 60 with active or convalescent COVID-19. Both conserved end residues are part of each CDR3. The D gene is left open where the match is weak. Clone size is stated in some rows and not others, as once, few, many or a class when expanded.

V	J	D	size	DNA	CDR3
TRBV18	TRBJ2-7	TRBD1	-	TGTGCCAGCTCCCACAGGGGGCCGGACGAGCAGTACTTC	CASSHRGPDEQYF
TRBV28	TRBJ1-5	-	-	TGTGCCGCGGGGCGGGGGAGGGATCAGCCCCAGCATTTT	CAAGRGRDQPQHF
TRBV5-4	TRBJ1-6	TRBD1	few	TGTGCCAGCAGCTCTAGGACAGGGAGTGATTCACCCCTCCACTTT	CASSSRTGSDSPLHF
TRBV6-5	TRBJ1-2	-	-	TGTGCCAGCAACCCTCAGCGTTCGATCATCAGTGGCTACACCTTC	CASNPQRSIISGYTF
TRBV12-5	TRBJ2-1	-	-	TGTGCTAGTGGTTTGTCGCAGGGCAATGAGCAGTTCTTC	CASGLSQGNEQFF
TRBV20-1	TRBJ2-1	-	-	TGCAGTGCTATCAGCAATGAGCAGTTCTTC	CSAISNEQFF
TRBV5-1	TRBJ2-7	-	-	TGCGCCAGCAGCTCGTGGGCCCCTGGGCCCTACGAGCAGTACTTC	CASSSWAPGPYEQYF
TRBV19	TRBJ2-3	-	once	TGTGCCAGTAGTCCACCGGGGAGTCGGGGAGATACGCAGTATTTT	CASSPPGSRGDTQYF
TRBV5-1	TRBJ1-1	-	-	TGCGCCAGCAGCTTGGGGGGGCCGGAAGCTTTCTTT	CASSLGGPEAFF
TRBV6-6	TRBJ2-7	TRBD2	-	TGTGCCAGCAGGGACCCTTCTAGCGGGCCTACCTACGAGCAGTACTTC	CASRDPSSGPTYEQYF
TRBV7-3	TRBJ2-6	-	-	TGTGCCAGCAGCTTAAGCGGCACCCACTCTGGGGCCAACGTCCTGACTTTC	CASSLSGTHSGANVLTF
TRBV30	TRBJ2-1	-	-	TGTGCCTGGAGTGTGGGTGGGCATGAGCAGTTCTTC	CAWSVGGHEQFF
TRBV6-6	TRBJ2-5	TRBD1	-	TGTGCCAGCCTGAAGACAGGGTCGGAGACCCAGTACTTC	CASLKTGSETQYF
TRBV7-9	TRBJ2-5	-	-	TGTGCCAGCAGCACTTCCACAGGGAAAGAGACCCAGTACTTC	CASSTSTGKETQYF
TRBV27	TRBJ1-2	TRBD1	-	TGTGCCAGCAGTAGCCGGGACAGGGGACTTTTCTATGGCTACACCTTC	CASSSRDRGLFYGYTF
TRBV25-1	TRBJ1-6	-	-	TGTGCCAGCACCCTGACAGGATGGAATTCACCCCTCCACTTT	CASTLTGWNSPLHF
TRBV29-1	TRBJ1-2	-	-	TGCAGCGTTGTGTTTCCAGGCCTCTATGGCTACACCTTC	CSVVFPGLYGYTF
TRBV5-5	TRBJ2-7	-	-	TGTGCCAGCAGCTTGGCCCCGGGTCGAGATTACTACGAGCAGTACTTC	CASSLAPGRDYYEQYF
TRBV7-9	TRBJ2-7	-	-	TGTGCCAGCAGCTCAAATTCCCCCGAGCAGTACTTC	CASSSNSPEQYF
TRBV19	TRBJ1-6	-	-	TGTGCCAGTAGTATAGTGAGTTTTAATTCACCCCTCCACTTT	CASSIVSFNSPLHF
TRBV24-1	TRBJ1-2	TRBD1	-	TGTGCCACCAGTGATCCGGACAGGGGGGACTATGGCTACACCTTC	CATSDPDRGDYGYTF
TRBV4-3	TRBJ2-1	-	-	TGCGCCAGCAGCCCACTCGGGGTACGGGAGCAGTTCTTC	CASSPLGVREQFF
TRBV27	TRBJ1-2	-	few	TGTGCCAGCAGTTTATCGGGCGACTATGGCTACACCTTC	CASSLSGDYGYTF
TRBV7-2	TRBJ2-5	-	-	TGTGCCAGCAGCTTAGGGGGGCCCCAAGAGACCCAGTACTTC	CASSLGGPQETQYF
TRBV23-1	TRBJ2-7	-	-	TGCGCCAGCAGTCAATCAGAGTGGGCAGGATGGTACGAGCAGTACTTC	CASSQSEWAGWYEQYF